The rows below give T cell receptor beta chains drawn from one sample of a study of Ad26.COV2.S vaccination and SARS-CoV-2 variants. The method was immunoSEQ multiplex PCR; TCRdb's version includes in-frame clones alone and lacks a portion of them. Seen here are some 320,000 clones, 86% observed once, and the top ten hold more than 1.5%. The specimen comprised peripheral blood, sampled in a trial of Ad26.COV2.S vaccine versus placebo. All receptors derive from a person between 18 and 65 years old who received the Ad26.COV2.S COVID-19 vaccine or a placebo. Each CDR3 is given with its conserved first and last residue. Fields, in order: V gene, J gene, clone size, D gene, CDR3 protein, CDR3 DNA. D genes are given only for firm matches. Expanded clones are given a class, and other clones once, few, many or no size at all.

v_call: TRBV7-9
j_call: TRBJ2-7
clone_size: few
d_call: NA
cdr3_aa: CASSLQQGNIDEQYF
cdr3_nt: TGTGCCAGCAGCCTCCAACAGGGAAATATCGACGAGCAGTACTTC

v_call: TRBV29-1
j_call: TRBJ1-4
clone_size: NA
d_call: NA
cdr3_aa: CSVEGGQDEKLFF
cdr3_nt: TGCAGCGTTGAAGGAGGTCAGGATGAAAAACTGTTTTTT

v_call: TRBV6-5
j_call: TRBJ1-6
clone_size: NA
d_call: TRBD1
cdr3_aa: CASSLGTGVSPLHF
cdr3_nt: TGTGCCAGCAGTCTCGGGACAGGTGTTTCACCCCTCCACTTT

v_call: TRBV6-6
j_call: TRBJ1-5
clone_size: NA
d_call: TRBD1
cdr3_aa: CASSNPTGAEQPQHF
cdr3_nt: TGTGCCAGCAGTAACCCAACAGGGGCGGAGCAGCCCCAGCATTTT

v_call: TRBV9
j_call: TRBJ2-3
clone_size: few
d_call: NA
cdr3_aa: CASSIYRGTGDTQYF
cdr3_nt: TGTGCCAGCAGCATATACCGGGGGACGGGAGATACGCAGTATTTT

v_call: TRBV5-1
j_call: TRBJ1-3
clone_size: NA
d_call: TRBD1
cdr3_aa: CASSLAETGYWRGNTIYF
cdr3_nt: TGCGCCAGCAGCTTGGCCGAGACAGGGTATTGGCGAGGAAACACCATATATTTT

v_call: TRBV5-6
j_call: TRBJ2-7
clone_size: NA
d_call: NA
cdr3_aa: CASSLDSISYEQYF
cdr3_nt: TGTGCCAGCAGCTTGGACAGCATCTCCTACGAGCAGTACTTC

v_call: TRBV24-1
j_call: TRBJ2-3
clone_size: NA
d_call: NA
cdr3_aa: CATSDPRSGTDTQYF
cdr3_nt: TGTGCCACCAGTGACCCCCGCTCGGGGACAGATACGCAGTATTTT

v_call: TRBV7-2
j_call: TRBJ1-1
clone_size: NA
d_call: NA
cdr3_aa: CASSLDAGQAFF
cdr3_nt: TGTGCCAGCAGCTTAGATGCAGGACAAGCTTTCTTT

v_call: TRBV6-6
j_call: TRBJ2-7
clone_size: NA
d_call: NA
cdr3_aa: CASTTYPQGQQYF
cdr3_nt: TGTGCCAGCACCACCTACCCACAGGGACAGCAGTACTTC

v_call: TRBV7-2
j_call: TRBJ2-7
clone_size: NA
d_call: NA
cdr3_aa: CASSLDRVRYEQYF
cdr3_nt: TGTGCCAGCAGCTTAGACAGGGTGAGGTACGAGCAGTACTTC

v_call: TRBV18
j_call: TRBJ2-2
clone_size: NA
d_call: TRBD2
cdr3_aa: CASSPLSSGNTGELFF
cdr3_nt: TGTGCCAGCTCACCACTGTCTAGCGGGAACACCGGGGAGCTGTTTTTT

v_call: TRBV30
j_call: TRBJ2-7
clone_size: NA
d_call: TRBD1
cdr3_aa: CAWSSGRGHYEQYF
cdr3_nt: TGTGCCTGGAGTAGTGGCAGGGGGCACTACGAGCAGTACTTC

v_call: TRBV6-2/TRBV6-3
j_call: TRBJ1-2
clone_size: NA
d_call: NA
cdr3_aa: CASSLGHVANYGYTF
cdr3_nt: TGTGCCAGCAGTCTGGGACATGTAGCTAACTATGGCTACACCTTC

v_call: TRBV7-2
j_call: TRBJ2-3
clone_size: NA
d_call: NA
cdr3_aa: CASSLASRLGSDTQYF
cdr3_nt: TGTGCCAGCAGCTTAGCGTCCCGATTGGGCTCAGATACGCAGTATTTT

v_call: TRBV9
j_call: TRBJ2-3
clone_size: NA
d_call: TRBD2
cdr3_aa: CASSVGASGGAADTQYF
cdr3_nt: TGTGCCAGCAGCGTAGGTGCAAGCGGGGGGGCGGCAGATACGCAGTATTTT

v_call: TRBV3-1/TRBV3-2
j_call: TRBJ2-7
clone_size: NA
d_call: NA
cdr3_aa: CASSPLGSYEQYF
cdr3_nt: TGTGCCAGCAGCCCCTTGGGCTCCTACGAGCAGTACTTC

v_call: TRBV5-1
j_call: TRBJ1-1
clone_size: few
d_call: NA
cdr3_aa: CASSASLSGDEAFF
cdr3_nt: TGCGCCAGCAGCGCATCCCTCTCAGGGGATGAAGCTTTCTTT

v_call: TRBV4-1
j_call: TRBJ1-1
clone_size: NA
d_call: NA
cdr3_aa: CASRESGPMNTEAFF
cdr3_nt: TGCGCCAGCAGGGAATCGGGCCCAATGAACACTGAAGCTTTCTTT

v_call: TRBV7-9
j_call: TRBJ1-4
clone_size: once
d_call: NA
cdr3_aa: CASSHSRRRKGEKLFF
cdr3_nt: TGTGCCAGCAGCCATTCTCGACGGAGAAAGGGTGAAAAACTGTTTTTT

v_call: TRBV5-1
j_call: TRBJ1-2
clone_size: once
d_call: TRBD1
cdr3_aa: CASSPWTGDYGYTF
cdr3_nt: TGCGCCAGCAGCCCGTGGACAGGGGACTATGGCTACACCTTC

v_call: TRBV7-2
j_call: TRBJ1-2
clone_size: once
d_call: TRBD1
cdr3_aa: CASSLEWTGWDYGYTF
cdr3_nt: TGTGCCAGCAGCTTAGAGTGGACAGGCTGGGACTATGGCTACACCTTC

v_call: TRBV25-1
j_call: TRBJ1-1
clone_size: NA
d_call: NA
cdr3_aa: CASSEVSHSGRSAQAFF
cdr3_nt: TGTGCCAGCAGTGAGGTATCTCACTCGGGCAGGAGCGCGCAAGCTTTCTTT

v_call: TRBV9
j_call: TRBJ2-3
clone_size: NA
d_call: NA
cdr3_aa: CASSVVGGEDTQYF
cdr3_nt: TGTGCCAGCAGCGTAGTTGGGGGAGAAGATACGCAGTATTTT

v_call: TRBV7-3
j_call: TRBJ2-5
clone_size: NA
d_call: TRBD2
cdr3_aa: CASSPGLAIQETQYF
cdr3_nt: TGTGCCAGCAGCCCAGGACTAGCCATCCAAGAGACCCAGTACTTC

v_call: TRBV5-1
j_call: TRBJ2-1
clone_size: NA
d_call: TRBD2
cdr3_aa: CASSWDLAGGPYEQFF
cdr3_nt: TGCGCCAGCAGCTGGGATCTAGCGGGGGGGCCATATGAGCAGTTCTTC

v_call: TRBV5-6
j_call: TRBJ2-4
clone_size: NA
d_call: NA
cdr3_aa: CASSFLLAKNIQYF
cdr3_nt: TGTGCCAGCAGTTTTTTACTAGCCAAAAACATTCAGTACTTC

v_call: TRBV3-1/TRBV3-2
j_call: TRBJ2-5
clone_size: NA
d_call: NA
cdr3_aa: CASSPTGVETQYF
cdr3_nt: TGTGCCAGCAGCCCGACGGGCGTAGAGACCCAGTACTTC

v_call: TRBV3-1/TRBV3-2
j_call: TRBJ1-2
clone_size: NA
d_call: NA
cdr3_aa: CASSSGHLDGYTF
cdr3_nt: TGTGCCAGCAGCTCGGGACACTTGGATGGCTACACCTTC

v_call: TRBV6-2/TRBV6-3
j_call: TRBJ2-7
clone_size: NA
d_call: TRBD1
cdr3_aa: CASSYSLGQGTYEQYF
cdr3_nt: TGTGCCAGCAGTTACTCGTTGGGACAGGGCACCTACGAGCAGTACTTC

v_call: TRBV11-2
j_call: TRBJ1-1
clone_size: NA
d_call: NA
cdr3_aa: CASSRSGQGWAEAFF
cdr3_nt: TGTGCCAGCAGCCGCAGTGGTCAGGGTTGGGCTGAAGCTTTCTTT

v_call: TRBV6-5
j_call: TRBJ1-5
clone_size: once
d_call: NA
cdr3_aa: CASTARQNQPQHF
cdr3_nt: TGTGCCAGCACCGCCCGGCAAAATCAGCCCCAGCATTTT

v_call: TRBV6-2/TRBV6-3
j_call: TRBJ1-4
clone_size: NA
d_call: NA
cdr3_aa: CASSRRDGNEKLFF
cdr3_nt: TGTGCCAGCAGTCGCCGGGACGGGAATGAAAAACTGTTTTTT

v_call: TRBV6-4
j_call: TRBJ2-2
clone_size: NA
d_call: NA
cdr3_aa: CASSDEGNTGELFF
cdr3_nt: TGTGCCAGCAGTGACGAGGGAAACACCGGGGAGCTGTTTTTT

v_call: TRBV7-8
j_call: TRBJ1-2
clone_size: NA
d_call: TRBD1
cdr3_aa: CASSRQGGDYGYTF
cdr3_nt: TGTGCCAGCAGCCGGCAGGGGGGCGACTATGGCTACACCTTC

v_call: TRBV30
j_call: TRBJ1-2
clone_size: NA
d_call: TRBD1
cdr3_aa: CAWSHRQGRGYTF
cdr3_nt: TGTGCCTGGAGCCATCGACAGGGCCGAGGCTACACCTTC

v_call: TRBV6-2/TRBV6-3
j_call: TRBJ1-6
clone_size: NA
d_call: NA
cdr3_aa: CASSYRAVNSPLHF
cdr3_nt: TGTGCCAGCAGTTACAGGGCTGTGAATTCACCCCTCCACTTT

v_call: TRBV4-1
j_call: TRBJ1-2
clone_size: NA
d_call: NA
cdr3_aa: CASSHNQRQDSANYGYTF
cdr3_nt: TGCGCCAGCAGCCACAATCAACGACAGGACTCAGCTAACTATGGCTACACCTTC

v_call: TRBV18
j_call: TRBJ2-3
clone_size: NA
d_call: NA
cdr3_aa: CASSPGTGDSDTQYF
cdr3_nt: TGTGCCAGCTCACCTGGTACAGGAGATTCAGATACGCAGTATTTT

v_call: TRBV6-2/TRBV6-3
j_call: TRBJ2-1
clone_size: NA
d_call: NA
cdr3_aa: CASSYPAHNEQFF
cdr3_nt: TGTGCCAGCAGTTACCCAGCACACAATGAGCAGTTCTTC

v_call: TRBV5-1
j_call: TRBJ1-2
clone_size: NA
d_call: TRBD1
cdr3_aa: CASSFQGDNYGYTF
cdr3_nt: TGCGCCAGCAGCTTCCAGGGGGATAACTATGGCTACACCTTC

v_call: TRBV10-2
j_call: TRBJ1-2
clone_size: NA
d_call: NA
cdr3_aa: CASSESWAGELNYGYTF
cdr3_nt: TGCGCCAGCAGTGAGTCGTGGGCAGGGGAGTTGAACTATGGCTACACCTTC

v_call: TRBV9
j_call: TRBJ2-5
clone_size: NA
d_call: TRBD2
cdr3_aa: CASSVGASGGVGETQYF
cdr3_nt: TGTGCCAGCAGCGTAGGAGCTAGCGGGGGTGTCGGCGAGACCCAGTACTTC

v_call: TRBV9
j_call: TRBJ2-6
clone_size: NA
d_call: NA
cdr3_aa: CASSSRKLSGANVLTF
cdr3_nt: TGTGCCAGCAGCTCCCGTAAGCTGTCCGGGGCCAACGTCCTGACTTTC

v_call: TRBV5-4
j_call: TRBJ2-3
clone_size: NA
d_call: NA
cdr3_aa: CASSLVGSTDTQYF
cdr3_nt: TGTGCCAGCAGCTTAGTGGGGAGCACAGATACGCAGTATTTT

v_call: TRBV5-1
j_call: TRBJ1-6
clone_size: few
d_call: NA
cdr3_aa: CASSFTGSFSPLHF
cdr3_nt: TGCGCCAGCAGCTTTACAGGGAGTTTTTCACCCCTCCACTTT

v_call: TRBV19
j_call: TRBJ1-6
clone_size: NA
d_call: NA
cdr3_aa: CASSSPRGGNSPLHF
cdr3_nt: TGTGCCAGTAGTAGCCCCAGGGGCGGGAATTCACCCCTCCACTTT

v_call: TRBV6-6
j_call: TRBJ1-2
clone_size: once
d_call: NA
cdr3_aa: CASSYSGTSPGYTF
cdr3_nt: TGTGCCAGCAGTTACTCCGGGACCTCGCCGGGCTACACCTTC

v_call: TRBV3-1/TRBV3-2
j_call: TRBJ2-5
clone_size: NA
d_call: NA
cdr3_aa: CASSQLSGQETQYF
cdr3_nt: TGTGCCAGCAGCCAACTGTCGGGGCAAGAGACCCAGTACTTC

v_call: TRBV5-4
j_call: TRBJ1-2
clone_size: NA
d_call: NA
cdr3_aa: CASSLARGFGYGYTF
cdr3_nt: TGTGCCAGCAGCTTGGCTCGGGGGTTTGGGTACGGCTACACCTTC

v_call: TRBV7-2
j_call: TRBJ1-2
clone_size: once
d_call: TRBD1
cdr3_aa: CASSPGTGGVSGYTF
cdr3_nt: TGTGCCAGCAGCCCAGGGACAGGGGGCGTTAGCGGCTACACCTTC

v_call: TRBV25-1
j_call: TRBJ2-6
clone_size: once
d_call: NA
cdr3_aa: CASSVGGNSVRANVLTF
cdr3_nt: TGTGCCAGCAGTGTAGGGGGAAATTCGGTGAGGGCCAACGTCCTGACTTTC

v_call: TRBV7-2
j_call: TRBJ2-2
clone_size: NA
d_call: TRBD1
cdr3_aa: CASSLADRGLRELFF
cdr3_nt: TGTGCCAGCAGCTTAGCGGACAGGGGGCTTCGGGAGCTGTTTTTT